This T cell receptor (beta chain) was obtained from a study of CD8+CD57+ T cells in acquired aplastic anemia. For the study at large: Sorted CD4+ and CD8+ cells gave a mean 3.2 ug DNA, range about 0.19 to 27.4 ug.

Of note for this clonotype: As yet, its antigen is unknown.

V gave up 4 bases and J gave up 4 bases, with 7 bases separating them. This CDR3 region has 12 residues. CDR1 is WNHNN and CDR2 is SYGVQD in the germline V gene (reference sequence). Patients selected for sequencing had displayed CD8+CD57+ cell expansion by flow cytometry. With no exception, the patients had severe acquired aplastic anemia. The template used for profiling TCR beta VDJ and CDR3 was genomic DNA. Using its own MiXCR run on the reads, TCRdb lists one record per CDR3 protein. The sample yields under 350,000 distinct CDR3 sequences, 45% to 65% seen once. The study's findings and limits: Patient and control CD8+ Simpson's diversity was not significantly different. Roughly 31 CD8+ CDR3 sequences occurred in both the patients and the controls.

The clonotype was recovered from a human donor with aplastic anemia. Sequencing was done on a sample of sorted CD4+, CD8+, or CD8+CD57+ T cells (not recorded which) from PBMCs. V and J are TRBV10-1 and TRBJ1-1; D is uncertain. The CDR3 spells CASSGTSTEAFF. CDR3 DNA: TGCGCCAGCAGTGGGACCTCCACTGAAGCTTTCTTT.